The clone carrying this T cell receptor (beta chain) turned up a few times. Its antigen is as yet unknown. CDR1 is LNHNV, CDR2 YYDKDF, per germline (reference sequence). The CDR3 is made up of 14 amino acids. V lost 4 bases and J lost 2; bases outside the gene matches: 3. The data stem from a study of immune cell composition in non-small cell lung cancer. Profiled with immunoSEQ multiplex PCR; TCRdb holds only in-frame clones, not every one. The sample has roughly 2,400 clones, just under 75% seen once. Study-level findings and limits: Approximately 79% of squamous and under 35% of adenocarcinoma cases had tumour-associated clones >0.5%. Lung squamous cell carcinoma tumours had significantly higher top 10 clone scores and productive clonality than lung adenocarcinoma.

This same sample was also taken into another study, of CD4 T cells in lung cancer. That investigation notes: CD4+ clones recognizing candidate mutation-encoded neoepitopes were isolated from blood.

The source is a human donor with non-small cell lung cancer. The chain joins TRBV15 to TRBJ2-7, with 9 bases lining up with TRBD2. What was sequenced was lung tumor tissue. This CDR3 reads CATSTLAGTYEQYF. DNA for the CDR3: TGTGCCACCAGCACACTAGCGGGTACCTACGAGCAGTACTTC.